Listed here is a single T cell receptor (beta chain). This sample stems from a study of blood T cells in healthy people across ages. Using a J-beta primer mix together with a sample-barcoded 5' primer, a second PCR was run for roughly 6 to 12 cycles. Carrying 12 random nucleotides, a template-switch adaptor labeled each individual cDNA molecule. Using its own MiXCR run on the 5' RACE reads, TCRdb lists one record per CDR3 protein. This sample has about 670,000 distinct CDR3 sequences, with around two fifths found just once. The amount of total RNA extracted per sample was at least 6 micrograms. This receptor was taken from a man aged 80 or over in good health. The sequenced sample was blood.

CDR3 residues: CASSASPGVSETQYF. The DNA for the CDR3 is TGTGCCAGCAGCGCCTCCCCAGGGGTTTCGGAGACCCAGTACTTC. The chain carries TRBV9 and TRBJ2-5, with D possibly being TRBD1 (6 bases). Trimming removed 3 bases from V and 5 bases from J, with 17 bases in between. The germline gives CDR1 SGDLS, CDR2 YYNGEE. The CDR3 is 15 residues long.